The present entry profiles one T cell receptor (beta chain) with its context. This sample was taken from a study of radiotherapy plus CTLA-4 blockade in lung cancer. Profiling relied on immunoSEQ multiplex PCR, and the TCRdb table lists in-frame clones only, not all of them. The data show about 120,000 clones, with 78% seen just once and roughly 5% held by the top ten. Source: peripheral blood, taken from a patient treated with radiotherapy plus ipilimumab. This receptor was taken from a human donor with non-small cell lung cancer who had a partial response to radiotherapy plus ipilimumab.

CDR3 sequence reads: CASSLYKENYGYTF. The CDR3 DNA reads as TGTGCCAGCAGTTTATACAAGGAGAACTATGGCTACACCTTC. The gene calls are TRBV28 and TRBJ1-2; D uncertain. The V and J ends lost 1 base and 2 bases respectively, with 8 bases between them. Per the germline V gene, CDR1 is MDHEN and CDR2 is SYDVKM. The CDR3 totals 14 residues.